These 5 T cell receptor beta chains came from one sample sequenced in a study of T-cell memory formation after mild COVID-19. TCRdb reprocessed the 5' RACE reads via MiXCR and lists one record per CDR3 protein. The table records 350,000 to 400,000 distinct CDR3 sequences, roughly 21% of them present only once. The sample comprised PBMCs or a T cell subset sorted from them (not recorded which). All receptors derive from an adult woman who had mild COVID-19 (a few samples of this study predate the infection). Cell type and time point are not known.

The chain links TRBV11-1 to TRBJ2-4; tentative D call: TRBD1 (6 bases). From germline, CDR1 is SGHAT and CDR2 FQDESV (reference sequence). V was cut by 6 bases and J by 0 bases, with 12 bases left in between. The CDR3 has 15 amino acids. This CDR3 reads CASRPGQIAKNIQYF. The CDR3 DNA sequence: TGTGCCAGCAGGCCAGGACAGATAGCCAAAAACATTCAGTACTTC.

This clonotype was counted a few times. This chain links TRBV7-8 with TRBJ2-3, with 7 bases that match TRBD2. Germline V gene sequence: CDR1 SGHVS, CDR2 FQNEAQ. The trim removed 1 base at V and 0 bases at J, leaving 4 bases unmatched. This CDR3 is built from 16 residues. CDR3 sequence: CASSLVAGVSTDTQYF. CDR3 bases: TGTGCCAGCAGCTTAGTCGCGGGGGTTAGCACAGATACGCAGTATTTT.

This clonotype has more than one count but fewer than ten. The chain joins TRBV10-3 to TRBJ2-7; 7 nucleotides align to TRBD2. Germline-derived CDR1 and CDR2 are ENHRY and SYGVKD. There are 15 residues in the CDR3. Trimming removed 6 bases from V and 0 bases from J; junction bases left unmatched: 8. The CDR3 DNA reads TGTGCCATCAGCGAAGTAACTAGCGCCTCCTACGAGCAGTACTTC. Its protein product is CAISEVTSASYEQYF.

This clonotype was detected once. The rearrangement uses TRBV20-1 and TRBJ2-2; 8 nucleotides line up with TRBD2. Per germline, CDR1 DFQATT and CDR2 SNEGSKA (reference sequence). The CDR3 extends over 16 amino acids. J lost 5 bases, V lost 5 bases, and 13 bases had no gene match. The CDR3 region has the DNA TGCAGTGCTTCCCGCGGGGGGACTCCGACAACCGGGGAGCTGTTTTTT. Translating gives CSASRGGTPTTGELFF.

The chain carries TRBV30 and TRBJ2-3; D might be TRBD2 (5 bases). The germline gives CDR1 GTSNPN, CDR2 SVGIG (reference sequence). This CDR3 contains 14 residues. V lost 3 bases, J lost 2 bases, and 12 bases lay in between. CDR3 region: CAWRRGISTDTQYF. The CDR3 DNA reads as TGTGCCTGGAGGAGAGGGATTTCCACAGATACGCAGTATTTT.